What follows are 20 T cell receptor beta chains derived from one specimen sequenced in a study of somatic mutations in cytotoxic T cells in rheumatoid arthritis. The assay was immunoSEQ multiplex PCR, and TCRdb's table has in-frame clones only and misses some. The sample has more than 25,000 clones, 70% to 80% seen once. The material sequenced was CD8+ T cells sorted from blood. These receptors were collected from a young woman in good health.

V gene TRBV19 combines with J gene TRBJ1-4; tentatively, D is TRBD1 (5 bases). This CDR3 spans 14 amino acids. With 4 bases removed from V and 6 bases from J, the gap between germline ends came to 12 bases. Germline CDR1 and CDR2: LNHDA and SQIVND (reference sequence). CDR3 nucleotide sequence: TGTGCCAGTAGTACGGGACGGGACGATGAAAAACTGTTTTTT. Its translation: CASSTGRDDEKLFF.

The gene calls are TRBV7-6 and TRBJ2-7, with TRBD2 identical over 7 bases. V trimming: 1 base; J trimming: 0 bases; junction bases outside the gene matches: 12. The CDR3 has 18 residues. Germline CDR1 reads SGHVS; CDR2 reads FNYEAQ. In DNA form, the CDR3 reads TGTGCCAGCAGCTTAGTTCCCCCTACTAGCGAAGTCTCCTACGAGCAGTACTTC. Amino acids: CASSLVPPTSEVSYEQYF.

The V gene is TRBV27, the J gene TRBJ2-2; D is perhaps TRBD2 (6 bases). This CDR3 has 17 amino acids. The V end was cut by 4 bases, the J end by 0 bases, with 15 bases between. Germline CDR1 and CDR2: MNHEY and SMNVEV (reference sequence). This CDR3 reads CASSSPFLATNTGELFF. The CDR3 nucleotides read TGTGCCAGCAGTTCCCCGTTCCTAGCGACGAACACCGGGGAGCTGTTTTTT.

CDR3 residues: CASTVMAGLEKGTQYF. CDR3 nucleotides: TGTGCCAGCACCGTTATGGCGGGCCTCGAAAAAGGGACCCAGTACTTC. The chain combines TRBV28 with TRBJ2-5, with D possibly being TRBD2 (5 bases). The CDR3 is 16 residues long. Germline CDR1 MDHEN, CDR2 SYDVKM. Trimming removed 7 bases from V and 7 bases from J, with 25 bases in between.

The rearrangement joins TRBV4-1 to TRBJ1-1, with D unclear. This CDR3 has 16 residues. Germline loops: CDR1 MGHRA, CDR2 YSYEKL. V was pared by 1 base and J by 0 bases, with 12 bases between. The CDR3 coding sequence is TGCGCCAGCAGCCAAGGTGGCCGGGCAGTGAACACTGAAGCTTTCTTT. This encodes CASSQGGRAVNTEAFF.

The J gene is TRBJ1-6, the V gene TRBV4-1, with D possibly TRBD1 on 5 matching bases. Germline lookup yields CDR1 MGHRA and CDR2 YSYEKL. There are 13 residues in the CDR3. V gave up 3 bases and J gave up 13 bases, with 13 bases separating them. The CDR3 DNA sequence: TGCGCCAGCAGCCAGGGACCCGGTCAGCCCCTCCACTTT. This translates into CASSQGPGQPLHF.

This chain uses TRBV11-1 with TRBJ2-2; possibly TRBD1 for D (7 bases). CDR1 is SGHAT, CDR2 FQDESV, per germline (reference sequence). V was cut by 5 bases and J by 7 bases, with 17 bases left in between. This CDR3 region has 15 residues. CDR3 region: CASSPRDSLIGELFF. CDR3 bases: TGTGCCAGCAGCCCGCGGGACAGTCTAATCGGGGAGCTGTTTTTT.

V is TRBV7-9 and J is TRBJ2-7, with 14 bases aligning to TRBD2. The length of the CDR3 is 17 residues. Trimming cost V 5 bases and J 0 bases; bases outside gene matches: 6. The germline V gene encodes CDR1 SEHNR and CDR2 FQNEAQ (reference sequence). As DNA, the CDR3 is TGTGCCAGCAGCGCCCCCGGGACTAGCGGGAGCTCCTACGAGCAGTACTTC. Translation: CASSAPGTSGSSYEQYF.

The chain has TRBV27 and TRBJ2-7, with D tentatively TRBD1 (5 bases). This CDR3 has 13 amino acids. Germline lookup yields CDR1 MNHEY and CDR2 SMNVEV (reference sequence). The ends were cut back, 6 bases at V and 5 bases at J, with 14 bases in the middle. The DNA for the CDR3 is TGTGCCAGCAGGGCAGGGCTTCCCCACGAGCAGTACTTC. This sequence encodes CASRAGLPHEQYF.

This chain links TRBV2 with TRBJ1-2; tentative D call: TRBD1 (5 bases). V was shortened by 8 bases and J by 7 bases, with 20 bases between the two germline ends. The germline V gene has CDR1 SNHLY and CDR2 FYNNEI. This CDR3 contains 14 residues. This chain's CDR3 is CASVPSGTSGGYTF. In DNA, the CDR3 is TGTGCCAGCGTACCCTCCGGGACTTCAGGTGGCTACACCTTC.

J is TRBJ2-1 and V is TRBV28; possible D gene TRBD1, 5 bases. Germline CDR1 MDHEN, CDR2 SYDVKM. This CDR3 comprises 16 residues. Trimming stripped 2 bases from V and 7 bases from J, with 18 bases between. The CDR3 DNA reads TGTGCCAGCAGTTTAGGGTCCAGGGTTGGGGCAAATGAGCAGTTCTTC. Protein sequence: CASSLGSRVGANEQFF.

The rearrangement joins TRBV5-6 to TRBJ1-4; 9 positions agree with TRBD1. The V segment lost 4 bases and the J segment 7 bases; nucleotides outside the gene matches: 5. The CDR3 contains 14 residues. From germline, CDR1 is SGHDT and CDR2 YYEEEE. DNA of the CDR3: TGTGCCAGCAGCGGCCGGGACAGGGCTGAAAAACTGTTTTTT. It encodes CASSGRDRAEKLFF.

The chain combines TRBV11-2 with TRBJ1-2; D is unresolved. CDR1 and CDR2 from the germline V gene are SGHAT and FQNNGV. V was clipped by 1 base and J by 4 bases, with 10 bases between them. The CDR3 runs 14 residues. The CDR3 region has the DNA TGTGCCAGCAGCTTAGGGAGGCTCCCCTATGGCTACACCTTC. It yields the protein CASSLGRLPYGYTF.

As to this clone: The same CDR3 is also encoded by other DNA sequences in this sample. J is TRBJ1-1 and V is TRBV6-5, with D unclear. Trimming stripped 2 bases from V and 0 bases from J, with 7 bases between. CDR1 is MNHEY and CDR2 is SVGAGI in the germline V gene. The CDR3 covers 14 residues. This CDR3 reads CASSYGGVNTEAFF. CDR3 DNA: TGTGCCAGCAGTTACGGTGGGGTGAACACTGAAGCTTTCTTT.

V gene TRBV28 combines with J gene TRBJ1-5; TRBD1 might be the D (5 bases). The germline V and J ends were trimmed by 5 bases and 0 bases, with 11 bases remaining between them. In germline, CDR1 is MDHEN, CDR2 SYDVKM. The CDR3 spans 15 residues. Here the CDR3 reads CASSPGPNSNQPQHF. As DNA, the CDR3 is TGTGCCAGCAGTCCGGGACCCAATAGCAATCAGCCCCAGCATTTT.

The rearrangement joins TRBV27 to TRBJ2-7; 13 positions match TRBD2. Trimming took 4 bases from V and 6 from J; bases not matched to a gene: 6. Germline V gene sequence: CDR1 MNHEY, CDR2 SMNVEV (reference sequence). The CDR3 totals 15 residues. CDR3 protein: CASSSGTSGASEQYF. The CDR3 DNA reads TGTGCCAGCAGTTCTGGGACTAGCGGGGCAAGCGAGCAGTACTTC.

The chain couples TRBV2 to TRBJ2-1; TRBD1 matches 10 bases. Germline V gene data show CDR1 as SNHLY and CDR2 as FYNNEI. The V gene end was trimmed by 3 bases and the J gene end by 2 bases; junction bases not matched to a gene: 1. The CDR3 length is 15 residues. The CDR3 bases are TGTGCCAGCAGTGAGGGACAGGGGACCTACAATGAGCAGTTCTTC. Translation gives CASSEGQGTYNEQFF.

CDR3: CASSSGLAMGEQFF. The CDR3 region has the DNA TGTGCCAGCAGCTCGGGACTAGCGATGGGTGAGCAGTTCTTC. The chain employs TRBV7-2 and TRBJ2-1; TRBD2 matches at 10 bases. Germline CDR1 SGHTA, CDR2 FQGNSA. The CDR3 is made up of 14 amino acids. The junction had 6 bases not matched to a gene; V was cut back by 4 bases and J by 9 bases.

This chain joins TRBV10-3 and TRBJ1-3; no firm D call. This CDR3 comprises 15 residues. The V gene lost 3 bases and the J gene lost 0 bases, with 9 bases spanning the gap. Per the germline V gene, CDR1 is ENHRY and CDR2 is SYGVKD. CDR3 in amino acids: CAISEGFSSGNTIYF. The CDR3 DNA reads TGTGCCATCAGTGAAGGTTTCAGCTCTGGAAACACCATATATTTT.

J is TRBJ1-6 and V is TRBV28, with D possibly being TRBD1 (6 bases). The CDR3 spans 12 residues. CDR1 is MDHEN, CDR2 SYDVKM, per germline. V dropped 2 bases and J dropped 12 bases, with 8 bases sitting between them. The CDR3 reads CASSLPRGPLHF. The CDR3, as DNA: TGTGCCAGCAGTTTACCCAGGGGACCCCTCCACTTT.